The TCR beta chain under discussion was sequenced for a study of immune cell composition in non-small cell lung cancer. Turning to the study itself: Lung adenocarcinoma or squamous carcinoma made up most tumours.

The normal lung sample lay at least 3 cm, and maximally far, from the tumour. Of note for this clone: No antigen is known for it.

V dropped 3 bases and J dropped 5 bases, with 10 bases sitting between them. The CDR3 has 13 amino acids. Germline lookup yields CDR1 SGHAT and CDR2 FQNNGV. Study observations and caveats: Tumour TCR-beta clonality was not significantly tied to smoking pack-years. TIL tumour reactivity correlated with maximal tumour-associated clone frequency in adenocarcinoma.

Method: immunoSEQ multiplex PCR; TCRdb's copy keeps in-frame clones and lacks some. The data show about 7,000 clones, 82% seen once. The receptor's source is a human donor with non-small cell lung cancer. Sequencing used non-adjacent lung tissue. The chain carries TRBV11-2 and TRBJ2-5; perhaps TRBD1 as D (6 bases). In DNA, the CDR3 is TGTGCCAGCAGCTTCTGGGGGCTTGAGACCCAGTACTTC. Its translation: CASSFWGLETQYF.